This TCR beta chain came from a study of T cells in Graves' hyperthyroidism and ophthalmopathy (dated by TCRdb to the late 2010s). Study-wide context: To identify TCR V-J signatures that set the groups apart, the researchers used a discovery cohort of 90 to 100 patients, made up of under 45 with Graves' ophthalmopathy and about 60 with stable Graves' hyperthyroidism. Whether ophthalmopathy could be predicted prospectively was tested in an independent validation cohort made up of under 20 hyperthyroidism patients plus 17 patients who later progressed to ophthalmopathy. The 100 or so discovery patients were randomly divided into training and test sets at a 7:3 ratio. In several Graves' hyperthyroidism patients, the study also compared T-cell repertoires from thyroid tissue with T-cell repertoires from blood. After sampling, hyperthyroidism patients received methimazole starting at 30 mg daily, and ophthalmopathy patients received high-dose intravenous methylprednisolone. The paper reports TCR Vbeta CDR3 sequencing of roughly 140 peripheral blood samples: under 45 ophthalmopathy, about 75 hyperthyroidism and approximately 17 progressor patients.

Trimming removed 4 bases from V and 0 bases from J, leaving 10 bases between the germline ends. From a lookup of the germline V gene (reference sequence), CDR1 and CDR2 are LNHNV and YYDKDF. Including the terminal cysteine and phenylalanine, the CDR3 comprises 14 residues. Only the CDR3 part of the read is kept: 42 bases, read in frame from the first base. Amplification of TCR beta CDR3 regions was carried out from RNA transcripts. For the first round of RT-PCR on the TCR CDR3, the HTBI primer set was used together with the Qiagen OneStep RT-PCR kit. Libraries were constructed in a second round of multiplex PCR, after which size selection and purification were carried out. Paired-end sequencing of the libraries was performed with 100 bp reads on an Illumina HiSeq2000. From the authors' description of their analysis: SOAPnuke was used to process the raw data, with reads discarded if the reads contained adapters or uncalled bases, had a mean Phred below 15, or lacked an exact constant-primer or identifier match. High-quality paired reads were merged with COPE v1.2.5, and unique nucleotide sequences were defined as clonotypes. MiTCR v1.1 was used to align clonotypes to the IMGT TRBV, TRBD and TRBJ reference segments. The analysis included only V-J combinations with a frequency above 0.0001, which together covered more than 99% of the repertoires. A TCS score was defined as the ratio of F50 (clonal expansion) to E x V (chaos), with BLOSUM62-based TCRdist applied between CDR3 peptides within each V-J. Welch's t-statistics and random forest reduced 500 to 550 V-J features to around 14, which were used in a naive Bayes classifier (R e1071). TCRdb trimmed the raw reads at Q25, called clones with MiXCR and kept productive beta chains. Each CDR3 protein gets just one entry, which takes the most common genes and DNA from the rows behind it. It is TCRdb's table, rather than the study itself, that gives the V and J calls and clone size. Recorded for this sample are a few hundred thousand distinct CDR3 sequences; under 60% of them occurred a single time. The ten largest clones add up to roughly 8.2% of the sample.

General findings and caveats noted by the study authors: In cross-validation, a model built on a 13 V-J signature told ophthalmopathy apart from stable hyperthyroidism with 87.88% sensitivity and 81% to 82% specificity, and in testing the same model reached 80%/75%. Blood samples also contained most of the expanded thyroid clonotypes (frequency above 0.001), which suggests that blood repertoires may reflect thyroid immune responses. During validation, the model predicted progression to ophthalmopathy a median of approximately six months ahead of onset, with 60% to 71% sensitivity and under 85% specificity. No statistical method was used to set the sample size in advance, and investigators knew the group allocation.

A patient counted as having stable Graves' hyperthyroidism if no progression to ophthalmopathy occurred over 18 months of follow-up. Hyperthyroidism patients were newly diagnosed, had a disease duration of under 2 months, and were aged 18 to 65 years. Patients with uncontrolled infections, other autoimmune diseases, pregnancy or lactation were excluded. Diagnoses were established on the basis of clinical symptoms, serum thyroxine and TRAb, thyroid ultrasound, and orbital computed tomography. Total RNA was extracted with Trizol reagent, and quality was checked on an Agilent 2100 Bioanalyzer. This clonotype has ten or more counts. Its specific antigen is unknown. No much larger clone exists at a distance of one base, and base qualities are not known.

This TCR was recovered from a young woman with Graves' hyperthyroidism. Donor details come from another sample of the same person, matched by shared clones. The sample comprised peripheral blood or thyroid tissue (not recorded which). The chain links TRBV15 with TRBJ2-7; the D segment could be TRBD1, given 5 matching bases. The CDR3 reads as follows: CATSMDTISYEQYF. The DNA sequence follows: TGTGCCACCAGCATGGACACCATCTCCTACGAGCAGTACTTC. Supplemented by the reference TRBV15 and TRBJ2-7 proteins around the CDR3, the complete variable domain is DAMVIQNPRYQVTQFGKPVTLSCSQTLNHNVMYWYQQKSSQAPKLLFHYYDKDFNNEADTPDNFQSRRPNTSFCFLDIRSPGLGDTAMYLCATSMDTISYEQYFGPGTRLTVT.